What follows are 14 T cell receptor beta chains derived from one specimen sequenced in a study of post-analysis software for immune sequencing data. Built from TCR beta cDNA, the libraries had unique molecular identifiers in them. TCRdb analysed the PCR reads with MiXCR anew, one entry per CDR3 protein. The data contain 380,000 or so distinct CDR3 sequences, less than 40% of them singletons. Study-wide findings and caveats: There were several TRBV segments more frequent in patients than controls, and TRBV5-6, TRBV5-1 and TRBV20-1 were among them.

The antigens for these receptors are not known. The sequencing input was blood. These receptors were collected from a girl aged 10-17 years with multiple sclerosis.

This clonotype was picked up a small number of times. The chain has TRBV14 and TRBJ2-1, with D tentatively TRBD1 (5 bases). This CDR3 has 17 residues. Germline values: CDR1 SGHDN, CDR2 FVKESK. V was shortened by 0 bases and J by 0 bases, with 12 bases between the two germline ends. The CDR3 DNA sequence: TGTGCCAGCAGCCAAGATAGGCACAGGAACTCCTACAATGAGCAGTTCTTC. It is translated as CASSQDRHRNSYNEQFF. Combining the CDR3 with reference TRBV14 and TRBJ2-1 gives the whole variable domain EAGVTQFPSHSVIEKGQTVTLRCDPISGHDNLYWYRRVMGKEIKFLLHFVKESKQDESGMPNNRFLAERTGGTYSTLKVQPAELEDSGVYFCASSQDRHRNSYNEQFFGPGTRLTVL.

The chain employs TRBV5-1 and TRBJ1-2; D is possibly TRBD1 (6 bases). Deletions cut 4 bases from V and 6 bases from J, with 19 bases between. Germline V lookup: CDR1 SGHRS, CDR2 YFSETQ. This CDR3 region has 15 residues. This chain's CDR3 is CASSLSGHPGDGYTF. The CDR3 bases are TGCGCCAGCAGCCTGTCGGGACACCCGGGGGATGGCTACACCTTC.

This clonotype was seen a handful of times. The rearrangement links TRBV2 to TRBJ2-1, with unresolved D. V was trimmed by 4 bases and J by 4 bases, leaving 8 bases between them. The CDR3 length is 13 residues. Germline V gene lookup returns CDR1 SNHLY and CDR2 FYNNEI. For the CDR3, the DNA is TGTGCCAGCAGTGTGTTGCAGTACAATGAGCAGTTCTTC. This sequence encodes CASSVLQYNEQFF.

The chain employs TRBV6-6 and TRBJ1-5; TRBD1 aligns across 7 bases. V lost 7 bases, J lost 9 bases, and 9 bases stayed unmatched. Germline CDR1 and CDR2: MNHNY and SVGAGI (reference sequence). There are 13 residues in the CDR3. CDR3 DNA sequence: TGTGCCAGCACCATACGGGCAGGGGGGCCCCAGCATTTT. It codes for CASTIRAGGPQHF.

CDR3 DNA: TGTGCCAGCAGTGTCATTAGGGGCGAGCAGTACTTC. This translates into CASSVIRGEQYF. The J gene is TRBJ2-7, the V gene TRBV12-3 or TRBV12-4; the D gene is possibly TRBD1 (5 bases). Between the trimmed V and J ends, which lost 5 bases and 6 bases, there was a span of 11 bases. CDR3 length: 12 amino acids.

This chain links TRBV20-1 with TRBJ2-7, with 9 bases lining up with TRBD1. The length of the CDR3 is 13 residues. The J segment lost 4 bases and the V segment lost 3 bases, leaving 4 bases of the junction unmatched. Per germline, CDR1 DFQATT and CDR2 SNEGSKA (reference sequence). DNA of the CDR3: TGCAGTGCTAGGAGGGACAGGGTATACGAGCAGTACTTC. Translating it yields CSARRDRVYEQYF.

In this sample, this clonotype turned up a few times. Compared with germline, one end of the junction differs, possibly owing to a read error. The CDR3 sequence is CAGSYSWAEQYF. The CDR3 nucleotides read TGTGCCGGCAGTTACTCGTGGGCAGAGCAGTACTTC. The chain recombines TRBV6-2 or TRBV6-3 with TRBJ2-7, with unresolved D. The CDR3 contains 12 residues. CDR1 and CDR2 (germline): MNHEY, SVGEGT.

In this sample, this clonotype turned up a few times. This chain uses TRBV7-2 with TRBJ2-7; no clear D gene. The J call is doubtful: the DNA matches TRBJ2-5 better. CDR3 length: 15 amino acids. Germline CDR1 SGHTA, CDR2 FQGNSA. The CDR3, as DNA: TGTGCCAGCAGCTATTCCATTTATGCTTGGGAGACCCAGTACTTC. Encoded protein: CASSYSIYAWETQYF.

The J gene is TRBJ2-5, the V gene TRBV20-1; 9 bases are a match to TRBD1. Germline values: CDR1 DFQATT, CDR2 SNEGSKA (reference sequence). The V and J ends lost 5 bases and 5 bases, in that order; junction bases with no gene match: 15. The CDR3 is 16 residues long. CDR3 sequence (DNA): TGCAGTGCTCCCGACTTATTCGGACAGGGGATTGAGACCCAGTACTTC. Its translation: CSAPDLFGQGIETQYF.

This clonotype was seen at least ten times. The rearrangement joins TRBV9 to TRBJ2-1; D is unclear. Germline lookup yields CDR1 SGDLS and CDR2 YYNGEE. V lost 0 bases and J lost 4, with 5 bases in between. The CDR3 is 13 amino acids. The CDR3 DNA follows: TGTGCCAGCAGCGTAGGATCATACAATGAGCAGTTCTTC. This gives the protein CASSVGSYNEQFF.

In its sample, this clonotype was seen a few times. The chain employs TRBV11-2 and TRBJ2-3; D is undetermined. This CDR3 comprises 14 residues. Germline CDR1 SGHAT, CDR2 FQNNGV. V was cut by 8 bases and J by 0 bases, with 12 bases left in between. This chain's CDR3 is CASASLRSTDTQYF. The CDR3, as DNA: TGTGCCAGCGCCTCGCTGCGTAGCACAGATACGCAGTATTTT.

The chain employs TRBV5-6 and TRBJ2-5; possible D gene TRBD2, 6 bases. The end of the DNA is better explained by TRBJ2-7, so the J call may be wrong. CDR3 length: 14 residues. Looked up from germline, CDR1 is SGHDT and CDR2 is YYEEEE. As DNA, the CDR3 is TGTGCCAGCAGCTTGCGGGAGATACCGTACGAGCAGTACTTC. Amino acid sequence: CASSLREIPYEQYF.

Here the CDR3 DNA reads TGCGCCAGCAGTCGGGACGTCAATGAGCAGTTCTTC. This translates into CASSRDVNEQFF. The chain has TRBV10-2 and TRBJ2-1, with D possibly called TRBD1 or TRBD2 (5 bases each). The V and J ends lost 5 bases and 6 bases respectively, with 8 bases between them. The CDR3 has 12 amino acids. Germline assignment: CDR1 WSHSY and CDR2 SAAADI.

This clonotype showed up just a few times. The chain links TRBV7-8 to TRBJ1-2, with 7 bases fitting TRBD1. Trimming removed 5 bases from V and 4 bases from J; junction bases left unmatched: 10. There are 15 residues in the CDR3. Germline CDR1 reads SGHVS; CDR2 reads FQNEAQ. This CDR3 is CASSLGGRGAYGYTF. DNA of the CDR3: TGTGCCAGCAGCCTTGGGGGCAGGGGGGCCTATGGCTACACCTTC.